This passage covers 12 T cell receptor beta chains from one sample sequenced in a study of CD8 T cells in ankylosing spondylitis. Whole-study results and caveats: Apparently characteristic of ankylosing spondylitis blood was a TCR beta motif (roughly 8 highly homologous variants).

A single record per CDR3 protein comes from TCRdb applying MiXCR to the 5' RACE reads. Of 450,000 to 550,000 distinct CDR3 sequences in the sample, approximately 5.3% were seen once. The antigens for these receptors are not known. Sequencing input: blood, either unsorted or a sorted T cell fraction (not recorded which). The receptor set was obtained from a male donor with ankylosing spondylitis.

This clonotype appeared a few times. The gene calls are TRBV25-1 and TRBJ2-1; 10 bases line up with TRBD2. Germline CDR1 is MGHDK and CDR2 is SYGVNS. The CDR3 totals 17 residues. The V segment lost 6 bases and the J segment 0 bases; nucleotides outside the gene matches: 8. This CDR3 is CASSTGLAWSSYNEQFF. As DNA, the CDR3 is TGTGCCAGCAGCACGGGACTAGCGTGGAGCTCCTACAATGAGCAGTTCTTC.

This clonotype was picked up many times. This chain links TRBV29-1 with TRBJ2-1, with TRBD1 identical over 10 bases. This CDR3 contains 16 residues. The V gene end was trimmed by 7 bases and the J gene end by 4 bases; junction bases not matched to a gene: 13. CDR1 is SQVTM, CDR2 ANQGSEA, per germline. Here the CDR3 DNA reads TGCAGCGGGGGACAGGGGCGGCGGGACGCATACAATGAGCAGTTCTTC. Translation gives CSGGQGRRDAYNEQFF.

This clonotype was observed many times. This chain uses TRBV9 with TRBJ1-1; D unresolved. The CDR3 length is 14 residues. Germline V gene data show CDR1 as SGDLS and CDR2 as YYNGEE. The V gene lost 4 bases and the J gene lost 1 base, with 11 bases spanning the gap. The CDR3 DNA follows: TGTGCCAGCAGCCCCGGATACCAGAACACTGAAGCTTTCTTT. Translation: CASSPGYQNTEAFF. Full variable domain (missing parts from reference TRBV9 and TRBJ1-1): DSGVTQTPKHLITATGQRVTLRCSPRSGDLSVYWYQQSLDQGLQFLIQYYNGEERAKGNILERFSAQQFPDLHSELNLSSLELGDSALYFCASSPGYQNTEAFFGQGTRLTVV.

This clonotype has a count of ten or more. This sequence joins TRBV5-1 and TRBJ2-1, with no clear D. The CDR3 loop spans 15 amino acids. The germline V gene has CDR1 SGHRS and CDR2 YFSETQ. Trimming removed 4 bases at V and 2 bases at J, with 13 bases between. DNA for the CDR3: TGCGCCAGCAGCCCCCGTGGTGGGGCCTACAATGAGCAGTTCTTC. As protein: CASSPRGGAYNEQFF.

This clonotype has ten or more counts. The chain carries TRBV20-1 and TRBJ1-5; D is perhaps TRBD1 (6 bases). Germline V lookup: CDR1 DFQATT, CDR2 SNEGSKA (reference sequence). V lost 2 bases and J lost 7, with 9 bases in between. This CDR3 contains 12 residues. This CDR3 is CSARQRGQPQHF. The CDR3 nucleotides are TGCAGTGCTAGACAGAGGGGGCAGCCCCAGCATTTT.

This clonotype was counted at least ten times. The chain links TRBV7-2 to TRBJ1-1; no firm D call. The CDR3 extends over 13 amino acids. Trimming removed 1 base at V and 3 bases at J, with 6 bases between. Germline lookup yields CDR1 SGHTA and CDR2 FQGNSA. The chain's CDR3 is CASSLGPDTEAFF. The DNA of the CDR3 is TGTGCCAGCAGCTTAGGGCCAGACACTGAAGCTTTCTTT. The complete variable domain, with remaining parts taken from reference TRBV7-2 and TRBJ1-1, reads GAGVSQSPSNKVTEKGKDVELRCDPISGHTALYWYRQSLGQGLEFLIYFQGNSAPDKSGLPSDRFSAERTGGSVSTLTIQRTQQEDSAVYLCASSLGPDTEAFFGQGTRLTVV.

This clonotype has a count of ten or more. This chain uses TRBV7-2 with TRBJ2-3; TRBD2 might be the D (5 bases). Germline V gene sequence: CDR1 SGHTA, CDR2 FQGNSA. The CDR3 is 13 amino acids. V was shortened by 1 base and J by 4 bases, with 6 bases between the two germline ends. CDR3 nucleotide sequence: TGTGCCAGCAGCTTAGAGAGGGCAGATACGCAGTATTTT. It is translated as CASSLERADTQYF.

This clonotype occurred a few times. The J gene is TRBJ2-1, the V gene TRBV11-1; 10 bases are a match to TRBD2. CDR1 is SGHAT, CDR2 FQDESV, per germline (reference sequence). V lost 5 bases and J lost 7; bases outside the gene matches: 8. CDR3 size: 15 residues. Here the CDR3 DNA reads TGTGCCAGCAGCCTTGCTAGCGGGAGTCAGAATGAGCAGTTCTTC. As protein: CASSLASGSQNEQFF.

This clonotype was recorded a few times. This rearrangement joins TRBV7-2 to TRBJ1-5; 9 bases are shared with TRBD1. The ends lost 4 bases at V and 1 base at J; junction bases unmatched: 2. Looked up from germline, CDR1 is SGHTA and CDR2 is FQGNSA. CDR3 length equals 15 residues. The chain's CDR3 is CASSWTGDSNQPQHF. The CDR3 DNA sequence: TGTGCCAGCAGCTGGACAGGGGACAGCAATCAGCCCCAGCATTTT.

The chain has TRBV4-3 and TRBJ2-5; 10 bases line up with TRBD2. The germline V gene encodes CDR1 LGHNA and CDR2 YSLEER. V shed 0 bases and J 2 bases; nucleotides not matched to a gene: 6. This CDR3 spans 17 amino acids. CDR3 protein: CASSQEGLAGAQETQYF. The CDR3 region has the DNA TGCGCCAGCAGCCAAGAAGGTCTAGCGGGGGCACAAGAGACCCAGTACTTC.

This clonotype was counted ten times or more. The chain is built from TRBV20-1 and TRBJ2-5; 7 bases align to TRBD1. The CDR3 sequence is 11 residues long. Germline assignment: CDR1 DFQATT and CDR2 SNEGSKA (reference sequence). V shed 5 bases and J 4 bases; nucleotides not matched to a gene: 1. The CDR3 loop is CSAYRGETQYF. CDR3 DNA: TGCAGTGCTTACAGGGGAGAGACCCAGTACTTC.

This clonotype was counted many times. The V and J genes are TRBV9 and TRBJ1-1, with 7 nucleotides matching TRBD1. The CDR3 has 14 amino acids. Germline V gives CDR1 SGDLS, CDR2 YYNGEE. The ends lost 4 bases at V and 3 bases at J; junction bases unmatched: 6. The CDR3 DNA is TGTGCCAGCAGCCTAGGACAGGACGACACTGAAGCTTTCTTT. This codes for CASSLGQDDTEAFF.